This TCR beta chain was captured in a study of shared clonotypes between healthy human individuals. Looked up from germline, CDR1 is KGHSH and CDR2 is LQKENI. V lost 3 bases and J 2 bases, leaving 7 bases between the germline ends. The CDR3 extends over 14 amino acids. Study findings and constraints: Naive CD4 clonotype sharing across several donors was about 5%. In this cohort, only blood was sampled, and tissue repertoires likely differ.

Division of CD4+ cells produced a CD45RA+ naive subset and a CD45RA-negative memory subset. The protocol was immunoSEQ multiplex PCR, while the TCRdb copy is restricted to in-frame clones and leaves out a portion. This sample carries millions of clones, approximately 95% of them seen once, and the ten largest clones take 0.13%. This clone occurred a few times. Its antigen is still unknown. The sample has other DNA sequences that encode this CDR3 too. This TCR came from a man aged 18 to 29 in good health. Sequencing input: naive CD4+ T cells sorted from blood. As for subset: CD45RA+ positively selected. The chain recombines TRBV18 with TRBJ1-4; D may be TRBD1 (6 bases). CDR3 nucleotide sequence: TGTGCCAGCTCACCGGGGGCGACTAATGAAAAACTGTTTTTT. Translated, it gives CASSPGATNEKLFF.